Given below is one T cell receptor beta chain in context. Its matching antigen is unknown. Each diagnosis drew on symptoms, thyroxine, TRAb, thyroid ultrasound and orbital computed tomography findings. This record belongs to a study of T cells in Graves' hyperthyroidism and ophthalmopathy. It was RNA transcripts that yielded the amplified TCR beta CDR3 regions. HTBI primers were employed in a first-round RT-PCR of the TCR CDR3. TCRdb reprocessed the multiplex PCR reads with MiXCR, giving one entry per CDR3 protein. Of about 610,000 distinct CDR3 sequences in the sample, more than 45% were seen once. CDR1 ENHRY and CDR2 SYGVKD come from the germline V gene. CDR3 length: 14 amino acids. Deletions cut 3 bases from V and 5 bases from J, with 13 bases between. The study, taken as a whole, reports: A 13 V-J signature model discriminated ophthalmopathy versus stable hyperthyroidism. Blood shared most expanded thyroid clonotypes above 0.001.

The chain links TRBV10-3 to TRBJ2-5; possibly TRBD2 for D (6 bases). This receptor was identified in a woman between 18 and 29 years old with Graves' hyperthyroidism. The material sequenced was peripheral blood or thyroid tissue (not recorded which). DNA for the CDR3: TGTGCCATCAGTGATCGGACTACTTGGGAGACCCAGTACTTC. This sequence encodes CAISDRTTWETQYF.